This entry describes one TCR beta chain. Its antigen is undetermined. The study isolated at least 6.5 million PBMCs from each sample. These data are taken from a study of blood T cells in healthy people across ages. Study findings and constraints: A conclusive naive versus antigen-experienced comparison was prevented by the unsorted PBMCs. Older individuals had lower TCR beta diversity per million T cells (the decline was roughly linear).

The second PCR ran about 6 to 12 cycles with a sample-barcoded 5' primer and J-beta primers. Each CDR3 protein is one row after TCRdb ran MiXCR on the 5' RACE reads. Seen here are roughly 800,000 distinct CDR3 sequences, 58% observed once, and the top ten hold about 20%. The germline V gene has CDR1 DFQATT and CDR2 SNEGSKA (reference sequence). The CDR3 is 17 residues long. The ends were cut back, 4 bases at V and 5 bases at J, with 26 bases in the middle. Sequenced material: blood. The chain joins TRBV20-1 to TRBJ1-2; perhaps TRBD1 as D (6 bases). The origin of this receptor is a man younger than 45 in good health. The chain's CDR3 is CSAKGGLAGDNSYGYTF. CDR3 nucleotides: TGCAGTGCTAAGGGCGGTTTGGCAGGGGATAACTCTTATGGCTACACCTTC.